This record concerns one T cell receptor (beta chain) sequence. This clone was observed a handful of times. This clone's antigen is unknown. No much larger clone exists at a distance of one base, and base qualities are not known. The immunoSEQ Assay was used to sequence TCR beta CDR3 regions from DNA. The authors' pipeline ran thus. T cell density was computed as TCR beta template counts normalized to usable DNA estimated by amplifying housekeeping genes. Using the preseqR package, richness was estimated by extrapolating to 120,000 templates for tissue samples and 400,000 templates for PBMC samples. Clonality was defined as one minus Pielou's evenness. Tissue-enriched TCRs were identified by differential abundance testing using productive amino-acid clonotypes, minimum total count 5 and alpha 0.1. The Jaccard Index and the Morisita Overlap Index were used to quantify repertoire overlap between compartments. TCR beta CDR3s were clustered by GLIPH together with public tetramer-defined viral CDR3s, and at least three viral sequences plus V-gene enrichment were required for viral motifs. What TCRdb holds here is the immuneACCESS table cut down to in-frame rearrangements. Part of the clones is not present; checked against another copy, under half of the missing clones reflect an unresolved V gene, and the others are unexplained. V, J and clone size were drawn from that table, and D and trimming were deduced from the DNA. Across this sample there are roughly 76,000 clones, with around three quarters seen only once. Approximately 21% of the sample is in the top ten clones.

This entry belongs to a study of T cells in localized non-small cell lung cancer (dated by TCRdb to between 2020 and 2021). The study in broad terms: Comparing tumors with uninvolved tumor-adjacent lungs, the study looked at the T cell repertoires of 220 or so patients with early-stage NSCLC. The cohort consisted of approximately 240 treatment-naive NSCLC patients whose localized lung tumors had been resected. A mean age of about 66 years was recorded for the NSCLC patients, of whom under 150 were male and about 100 were female.

Points the paper makes about the study in general: Uninvolved tumor-adjacent lung showed the highest T cell clonality, higher than tumor, which suggests more focused antigenic responses in the adjacent lung. Longer overall survival was associated with higher T cell density in blood, whereas shorter survival was associated with higher clonality in adjacent lung. Because the study design was exploratory, TCR variables were selected using unadjusted p-values without false-discovery rate correction. Of the top 100 tumor clones, a median of 57 were detected in paired uninvolved adjacent lung; roughly 26 were also among that lung's top 100. Because multi-region tumor sequencing was not performed, intratumor heterogeneity could not be ruled out.

At diagnosis, peripheral blood, uninvolved tumor-adjacent lung and tumor were collected and were preserved as a mix of fresh-frozen and FFPE material. Blood samples were analyzed as peripheral blood mononuclear cells for TCR repertoire profiling. This receptor was identified in a man aged 35 to 70 with stage II squamous cell lung carcinoma. Here the sequenced sample was PBMCs, taken before any cancer treatment.

The CDR3 sequence is CAWIGGGTEAFF. The base sequence is TGTGCCTGGATAGGCGGTGGCACTGAAGCTTTCTTT. The chain couples TRBV30 to TRBJ1-1; the D gene cannot be named for sure. The germline V gene encodes CDR1 GTSNPN and CDR2 SVGIG (reference sequence). From the cysteine through the phenylalanine, the CDR3 covers 12 amino acids. Only the CDR3 DNA is retained, 36 bases long and in frame from the first base. V sheds 4 bases and J sheds 4 bases, leaving 10 bases between their ends.